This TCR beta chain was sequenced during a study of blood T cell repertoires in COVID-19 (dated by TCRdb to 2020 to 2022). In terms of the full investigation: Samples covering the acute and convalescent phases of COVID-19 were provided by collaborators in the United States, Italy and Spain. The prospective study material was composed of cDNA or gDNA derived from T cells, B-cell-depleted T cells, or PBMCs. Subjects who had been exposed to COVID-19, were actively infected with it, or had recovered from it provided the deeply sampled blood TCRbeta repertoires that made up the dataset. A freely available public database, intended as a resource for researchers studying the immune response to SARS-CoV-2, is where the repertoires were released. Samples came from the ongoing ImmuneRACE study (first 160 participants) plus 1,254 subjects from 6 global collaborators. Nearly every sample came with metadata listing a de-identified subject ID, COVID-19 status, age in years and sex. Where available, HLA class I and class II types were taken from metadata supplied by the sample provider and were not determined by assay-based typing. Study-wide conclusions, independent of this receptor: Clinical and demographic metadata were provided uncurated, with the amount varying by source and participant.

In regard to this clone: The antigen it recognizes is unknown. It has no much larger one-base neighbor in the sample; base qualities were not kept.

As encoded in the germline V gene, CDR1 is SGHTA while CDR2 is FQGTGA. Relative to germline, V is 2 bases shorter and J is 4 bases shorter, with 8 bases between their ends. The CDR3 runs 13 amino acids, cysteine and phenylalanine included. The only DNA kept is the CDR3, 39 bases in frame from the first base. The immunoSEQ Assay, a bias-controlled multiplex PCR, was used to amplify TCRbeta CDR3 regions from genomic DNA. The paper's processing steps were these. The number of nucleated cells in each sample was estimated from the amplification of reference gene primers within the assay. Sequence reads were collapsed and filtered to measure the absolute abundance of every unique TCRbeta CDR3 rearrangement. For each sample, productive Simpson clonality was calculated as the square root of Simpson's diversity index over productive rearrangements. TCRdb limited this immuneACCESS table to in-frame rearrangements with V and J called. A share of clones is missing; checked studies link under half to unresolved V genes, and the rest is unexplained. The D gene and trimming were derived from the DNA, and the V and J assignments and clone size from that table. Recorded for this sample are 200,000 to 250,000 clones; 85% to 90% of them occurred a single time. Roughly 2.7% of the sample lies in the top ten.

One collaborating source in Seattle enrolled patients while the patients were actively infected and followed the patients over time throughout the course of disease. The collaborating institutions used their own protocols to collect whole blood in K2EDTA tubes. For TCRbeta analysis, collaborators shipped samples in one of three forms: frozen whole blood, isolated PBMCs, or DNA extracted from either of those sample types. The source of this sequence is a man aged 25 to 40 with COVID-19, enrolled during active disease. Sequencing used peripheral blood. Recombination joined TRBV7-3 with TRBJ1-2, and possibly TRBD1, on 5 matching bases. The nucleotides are TGTGCCAGCAGCTTAGACCAGGGCTATGGCTACACCTTC. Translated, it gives CASSLDQGYGYTF. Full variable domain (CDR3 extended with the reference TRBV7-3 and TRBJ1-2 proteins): GAGVSQTPSNKVTEKGKYVELRCDPISGHTALYWYRQSLGQGPEFLIYFQGTGAADDSGLPNDRFFAVRPEGSVSTLKIQRTERGDSAVYLCASSLDQGYGYTFGSGTRLTVV.